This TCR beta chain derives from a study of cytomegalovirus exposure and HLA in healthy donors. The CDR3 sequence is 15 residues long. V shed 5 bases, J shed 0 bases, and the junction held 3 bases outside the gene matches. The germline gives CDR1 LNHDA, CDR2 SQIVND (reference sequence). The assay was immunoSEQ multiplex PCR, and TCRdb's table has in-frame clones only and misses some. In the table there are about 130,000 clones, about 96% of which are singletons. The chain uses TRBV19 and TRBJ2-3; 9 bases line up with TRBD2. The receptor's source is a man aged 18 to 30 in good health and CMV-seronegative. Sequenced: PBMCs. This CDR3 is CASSWTSVSTDTQYF. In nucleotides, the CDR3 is TGTGCCAGTAGTTGGACTAGCGTTAGCACAGATACGCAGTATTTT.